These 21 T cell receptor beta chains share one sample of origin, sequenced in a study of response to subunit inactivated influenza vaccine. MiXCR was run by TCRdb on the RT-PCR reads, yielding one entry per CDR3 protein. The table lists about 480,000 distinct CDR3 sequences, 13% of them singletons, with around 13% in the top ten. Sample: PBMCs from blood, taken roughly 46 days after vaccination. All receptors derive from a man between 45 and 60 years old who received an inactivated influenza vaccine.

This chain connects TRBV10-3 to TRBJ2-3; 7 nucleotides align to TRBD2. J was trimmed by 2 bases and V by 5 bases; bases with no gene match: 19. In germline, CDR1 is ENHRY, CDR2 SYGVKD. This CDR3 is built from 19 residues. This CDR3 is CAISQPLGGGVEFTDTQYF. The CDR3 bases are TGTGCCATCAGTCAACCCCTGGGGGGGGGAGTCGAATTCACAGATACGCAGTATTTT.

A few counts support this clonotype. The CDR3 bases are TGTGCCAGCAGCTTAGGAGGAGAGAATGAAAAACTGTTTTTT. It codes for CASSLGGENEKLFF. V usage is TRBV11-2 and J usage is TRBJ1-4; no reliable D call. Germline assignment: CDR1 SGHAT and CDR2 FQNNGV. The germline V and J ends were trimmed by 1 base and 5 bases, with 8 bases remaining between them. This CDR3 is 14 amino acids long.

The table lists this clonotype with a few counts. The rearrangement uses TRBV7-2 and TRBJ1-1; 7 nucleotides line up with TRBD1. CDR3 length: 15 residues. With 5 bases clipped from V and 5 bases from J, the junction kept 11 bases outside the gene matches. Germline CDR1 is SGHTA and CDR2 is FQGNSA. CDR3 in amino acids: CASSRSWTGWTEAFF. For the CDR3, the DNA is TGTGCCAGCAGCAGAAGTTGGACAGGTTGGACTGAAGCTTTCTTT.

This clonotype came up a few times. The chain employs TRBV20-1 and TRBJ2-1; 9 bases line up with TRBD1. There are 15 residues in the CDR3. Germline V gene sequence: CDR1 DFQATT, CDR2 SNEGSKA (reference sequence). V gave up 6 bases and J gave up 2 bases; unmatched junction bases: 8. The CDR3 bases are TGCAGTGCCCGACTCGGGACAGGGACCTACAATGAGCAGTTCTTC. It yields the protein CSARLGTGTYNEQFF.

This clonotype has just a few counts. The chain uses TRBV6-1 and TRBJ2-7, with no clear D. V was cut by 6 bases and J by 2 bases, with 11 bases left in between. The CDR3 covers 13 residues. The germline CDR1 and CDR2 sequences are MNHNS and SASEGT. The CDR3 protein is CASSPLRTYEQYF. The CDR3 DNA follows: TGTGCCAGCAGCCCCCTAAGAACCTACGAGCAGTACTTC.

This clonotype was observed a few times. The chain joins TRBV5-1 to TRBJ2-3, with D possibly matching TRBD1 (6 bases). CDR1 is SGHRS and CDR2 is YFSETQ in the germline V gene. Trimming left V 4 bases short and J 7 bases short, with 16 bases between. The CDR3 totals 14 residues. The CDR3 DNA sequence: TGCGCCAGCAGCCTGACAGGCAATGATAATACGCAGTATTTT. Its protein product is CASSLTGNDNTQYF.

J is TRBJ1-4 and V is TRBV6-1; D gene uncertain. Deletions cut 1 base from V and 7 bases from J, with 10 bases between. Germline V lookup: CDR1 MNHNS, CDR2 SASEGT. The CDR3 totals 14 residues. CDR3 in amino acids: CASSEVSGSEKLFF. The CDR3 DNA sequence: TGTGCCAGCAGTGAAGTTTCAGGCAGTGAAAAACTGTTTTTT.

The chain couples TRBV3-1 to TRBJ2-1; 13 positions agree with TRBD2. CDR1 LGHDT and CDR2 YNNKEL come from the germline V gene (reference sequence). This CDR3 contains 15 residues. V lost 4 bases, J lost 7 bases, and 4 bases stayed unmatched. Here the CDR3 DNA reads TGTGCCAGCAGCCGGACTAGCGGGAGAATGAATGAGCAGTTCTTC. Residues: CASSRTSGRMNEQFF.

This clonotype was seen many times. The chain carries TRBV12-3 or TRBV12-4 and TRBJ2-3; tentative D call: TRBD2 (5 bases). CDR3 length equals 14 residues. The V gene lost 2 bases and the J gene lost 5 bases, with 11 bases spanning the gap. The CDR3 spells CASSLSLGRDTQYF. In DNA form, the CDR3 reads TGTGCCAGCAGTTTAAGCTTAGGGAGAGATACGCAGTATTTT.

This clonotype has a handful of counts. This sequence may be a read error, since a much larger clone differs from it by one base. The J gene is TRBJ1-1, the V gene TRBV5-1; D is undetermined. From germline, CDR1 is SGHRS and CDR2 YFSETQ. Trimming took off 1 base at V and 1 base at J, with 5 bases between the two ends. The CDR3 has 13 amino acids. The CDR3 DNA is TGCGCCAGCAGCTTGAGCCAGAACACTGAAGCTTTCTTT. Translating gives CASSLSQNTEAFF.

The chain employs TRBV20-1 and TRBJ1-2, with D possibly TRBD1 on 5 matching bases. Looked up from germline, CDR1 is DFQATT and CDR2 is SNEGSKA (reference sequence). The CDR3 runs 13 residues. V was clipped by 3 bases and J by 8 bases, with 16 bases between them. The CDR3 DNA reads as TGCAGTGCTAGTTCTGGCCGGGGGGAGGGCTACACCTTC. This sequence encodes CSASSGRGEGYTF.

This clonotype occurred a few times. This sequence joins TRBV29-1 and TRBJ2-3; TRBD2 agrees at 7 bases. Germline V lookup: CDR1 SQVTM, CDR2 ANQGSEA. The J segment lost 4 bases and the V segment lost 4 bases, leaving 8 bases of the junction unmatched. CDR3 length: 14 amino acids. The CDR3 nucleotides are TGCAGCGTTGGGGGTGCTAGCGGACCAGATACGCAGTATTTT. It yields the protein CSVGGASGPDTQYF.

This clonotype was seen a few times. V and J are TRBV28 and TRBJ2-7; TRBD1 aligns across 7 bases. CDR3 length equals 16 residues. Germline assignment: CDR1 MDHEN and CDR2 SYDVKM. V was clipped by 5 bases and J by 6 bases; unmatched bases: 16. CDR3 protein: CASSPIQGIPPLEQYF. The CDR3, as DNA: TGTGCCAGCAGTCCCATACAGGGGATCCCCCCCCTCGAGCAGTACTTC.

The chain has TRBV29-1 and TRBJ2-1; the match to TRBD2 covers 9 bases. Germline V gene sequence: CDR1 SQVTM, CDR2 ANQGSEA. Unmatched junction bases numbered 10, after V lost 7 bases and J lost 6 bases. This CDR3 has 14 residues. CDR3 in DNA: TGCAGCGCCCCGGGGACTAGCAATATCAATGAGCAGTTCTTC. This encodes CSAPGTSNINEQFF.

This clonotype was detected only a few times. This chain connects TRBV6-1 to TRBJ2-7; TRBD2 matches 12 bases. The germline V gene encodes CDR1 MNHNS and CDR2 SASEGT. The CDR3 loop spans 15 amino acids. J gave up 7 bases and V 6 bases, and 10 bases lay outside the gene matches. CDR3 sequence (DNA): TGTGCCAGCAGCCGGGGACTAGCGGGTGGAAGGGAGCAGTACTTC. It codes for CASSRGLAGGREQYF.

The table lists this clonotype with many counts. The chain uses TRBV19 and TRBJ2-1, with TRBD1 matching 7 bases. Germline V gene sequence: CDR1 LNHDA, CDR2 SQIVND (reference sequence). V lost 3 bases, J lost 7 bases, and 6 bases stayed unmatched. The CDR3 totals 14 residues. The CDR3, as DNA: TGTGCCAGTAGTATGACGGACAGGTGGAATGAGCAGTTCTTC. This codes for CASSMTDRWNEQFF.

This clonotype was detected ten times or more. The chain couples TRBV20-1 to TRBJ2-3; D is uncertain. Germline V CDR1 and CDR2: DFQATT, SNEGSKA (reference sequence). Between the trimmed V and J ends, which lost 3 bases and 2 bases, there was a span of 18 bases. The CDR3 is 16 amino acids. Here the CDR3 DNA reads TGCAGTGCTAGGGATAACTTCTATCCTATCACAGATACGCAGTATTTT. It is translated as CSARDNFYPITDTQYF.

This clonotype was observed a few times. The chain is built from TRBV6-5 and TRBJ2-1; D gene unclear. The CDR3 length is 12 residues. The germline CDR1 and CDR2 sequences are MNHEY and SVGAGI. Trimming cost V 8 bases and J 4 bases, with 9 bases left between them. The CDR3 region has the DNA TGTGCCAGCGCGCAGGATTACAATGAGCAGTTCTTC. It translates to CASAQDYNEQFF.

This clonotype was seen a handful of times. J is TRBJ2-2 and V is TRBV24-1; 7 bases fit TRBD1. The CDR3 is made up of 15 amino acids. Germline-derived CDR1 and CDR2 are KGHDR and SFDVKD. Trimming at V came to 3 bases and at J to 7 bases, leaving 7 bases not matched to a gene. In DNA, the CDR3 is TGTGCCACCAGTGATCTCACAGGGGTTGGCGGGGAGCTGTTTTTT. Its protein is CATSDLTGVGGELFF.

V usage is TRBV5-5 and J usage is TRBJ1-1; D possibly corresponds to TRBD1 (5 bases). The germline CDR1 and CDR2 sequences are SGHKS and YYEKEE (reference sequence). The V gene lost 3 bases and the J gene lost 3 bases, with 9 bases spanning the gap. CDR3 length: 13 residues. CDR3 sequence (DNA): TGTGCCAGCAGCTCCTGGGGGGACACTGAAGCTTTCTTT. This gives the protein CASSSWGDTEAFF.

This clonotype was seen a few times. The chain employs TRBV7-2 and TRBJ1-2; 9 bases fit TRBD1. Looked up from germline, CDR1 is SGHTA and CDR2 is FQGNSA. The J segment lost 4 bases and the V segment lost 5 bases, leaving 14 bases of the junction unmatched. The CDR3 is 17 residues long. The CDR3 nucleotides read TGTGCCAGCAGCGAACCGGGACAGGGCTTTGTTAGCTATGGCTACACCTTC. This codes for CASSEPGQGFVSYGYTF.